The T cell receptor (beta chain) under discussion was sequenced for a study of cytomegalovirus exposure and HLA in healthy donors. This clone was detected only once. With 60 Vbeta and 13 Jbeta primers, the PCR was carried out. The assay was immunoSEQ multiplex PCR, and TCRdb's table has in-frame clones only and misses some. The table records under 250,000 clones, about 84% of them present only once. Germline loops: CDR1 DFQATT, CDR2 SNEGSKA (reference sequence). The CDR3 has 11 residues. V lost 3 bases and J lost 6, with 3 bases in between. J is TRBJ1-6 and V is TRBV20-1; D gene unclear. Material: PBMCs. This TCR came from a human donor in good health. CDR3 bases: TGCAGTGCTAGCCGTAATTCACCCCTCCACTTT. Its translation: CSASRNSPLHF.